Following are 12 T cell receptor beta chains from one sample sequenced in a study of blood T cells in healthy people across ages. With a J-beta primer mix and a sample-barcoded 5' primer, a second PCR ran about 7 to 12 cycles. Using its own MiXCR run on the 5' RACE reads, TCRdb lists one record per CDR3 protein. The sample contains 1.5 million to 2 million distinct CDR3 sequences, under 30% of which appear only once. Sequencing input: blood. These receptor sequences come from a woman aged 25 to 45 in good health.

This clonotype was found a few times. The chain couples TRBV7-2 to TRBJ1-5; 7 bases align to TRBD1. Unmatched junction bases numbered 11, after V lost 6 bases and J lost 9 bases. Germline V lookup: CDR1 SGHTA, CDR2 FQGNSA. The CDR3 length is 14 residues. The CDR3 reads CASSPGQVNLPQHF. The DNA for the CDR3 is TGTGCCAGCAGTCCCGGACAGGTTAATTTGCCCCAGCATTTT.

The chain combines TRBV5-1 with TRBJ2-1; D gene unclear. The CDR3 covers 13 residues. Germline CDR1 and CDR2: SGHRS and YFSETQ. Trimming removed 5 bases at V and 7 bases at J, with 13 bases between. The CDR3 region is CASRGVGWNEQFF. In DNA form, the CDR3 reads TGCGCCAGCAGAGGAGTGGGATGGAATGAGCAGTTCTTC.

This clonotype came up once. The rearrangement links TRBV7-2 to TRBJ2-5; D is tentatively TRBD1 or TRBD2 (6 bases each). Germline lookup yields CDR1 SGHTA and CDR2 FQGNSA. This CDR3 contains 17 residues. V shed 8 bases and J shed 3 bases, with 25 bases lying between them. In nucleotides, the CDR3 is TGTGCCAGCGGACCAAGGGGGGCCTTGTCTGGTGAAGAGACCCAGTACTTC. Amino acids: CASGPRGALSGEETQYF.

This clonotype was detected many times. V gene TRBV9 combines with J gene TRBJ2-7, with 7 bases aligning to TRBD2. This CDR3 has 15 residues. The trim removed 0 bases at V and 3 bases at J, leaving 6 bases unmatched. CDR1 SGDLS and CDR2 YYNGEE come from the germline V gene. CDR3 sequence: CASSVAGGGLYEQYF. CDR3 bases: TGTGCCAGCAGCGTAGCCGGCGGGGGACTCTACGAGCAGTACTTC. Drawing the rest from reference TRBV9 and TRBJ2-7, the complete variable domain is DSGVTQTPKHLITATGQRVTLRCSPRSGDLSVYWYQQSLDQGLQFLIQYYNGEERAKGNILERFSAQQFPDLHSELNLSSLELGDSALYFCASSVAGGGLYEQYFGPGTRLTVT.

The DNA for the CDR3 is TGTGCCAGCAGCTTAGCGGAGGGGGCGCGGACCTACGAGCAGTACTTC. It codes for CASSLAEGARTYEQYF. The V gene is TRBV7-2, the J gene TRBJ2-7; TRBD1 might be the D (7 bases). The CDR3 length is 16 residues. Per the germline V gene, CDR1 is SGHTA and CDR2 is FQGNSA. The ends were cut back, 0 bases at V and 2 bases at J, with 14 bases in the middle.

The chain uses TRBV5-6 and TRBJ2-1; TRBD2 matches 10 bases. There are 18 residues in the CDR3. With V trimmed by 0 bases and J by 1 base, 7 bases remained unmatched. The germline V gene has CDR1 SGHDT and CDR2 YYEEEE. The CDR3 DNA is TGTGCCAGCAGCTTGGCGCTAGCGGGGGTGAAATCCTACAATGAGCAGTTCTTC. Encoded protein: CASSLALAGVKSYNEQFF.

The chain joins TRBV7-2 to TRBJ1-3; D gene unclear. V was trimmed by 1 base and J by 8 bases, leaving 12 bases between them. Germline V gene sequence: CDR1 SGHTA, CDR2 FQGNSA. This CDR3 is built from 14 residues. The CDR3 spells CASSLEGYPDTIYF. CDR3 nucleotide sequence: TGTGCCAGCAGCTTAGAAGGGTATCCGGACACCATATATTTT.

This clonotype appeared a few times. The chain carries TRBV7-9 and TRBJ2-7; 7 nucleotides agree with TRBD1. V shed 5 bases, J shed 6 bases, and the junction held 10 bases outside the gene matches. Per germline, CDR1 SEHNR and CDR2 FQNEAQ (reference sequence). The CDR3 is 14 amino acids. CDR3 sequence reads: CASSLGTAELEQYF. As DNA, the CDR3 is TGTGCCAGCAGCCTGGGGACAGCGGAGCTCGAGCAGTACTTC.

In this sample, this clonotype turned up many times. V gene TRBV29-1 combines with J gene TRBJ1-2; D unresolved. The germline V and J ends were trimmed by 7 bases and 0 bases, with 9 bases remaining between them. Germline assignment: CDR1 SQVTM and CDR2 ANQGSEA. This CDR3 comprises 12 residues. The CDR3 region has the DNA TGCAGCGCATCGAAGGCTAACTATGGCTACACCTTC. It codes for CSASKANYGYTF.

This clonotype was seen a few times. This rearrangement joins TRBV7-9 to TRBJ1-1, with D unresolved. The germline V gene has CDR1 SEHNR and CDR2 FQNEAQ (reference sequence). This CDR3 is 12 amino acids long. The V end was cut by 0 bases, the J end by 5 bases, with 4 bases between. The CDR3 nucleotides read TGTGCCAGCAGCTTAGCGCAGACTGAAGCTTTCTTT. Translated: CASSLAQTEAFF. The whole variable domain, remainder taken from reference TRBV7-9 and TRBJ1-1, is DTGVSQNPRHKITKRGQNVTFRCDPISEHNRLYWYRQTLGQGPEFLTYFQNEAQLEKSRLLSDRFSAERPKGSFSTLEIQRTEQGDSAMYLCASSLAQTEAFFGQGTRLTVV.

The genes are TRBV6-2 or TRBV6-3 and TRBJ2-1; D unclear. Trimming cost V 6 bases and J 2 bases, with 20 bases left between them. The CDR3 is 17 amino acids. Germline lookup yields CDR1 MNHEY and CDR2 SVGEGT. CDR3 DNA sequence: TGTGCCAGCAGCCCGAGAATCCGGACGGGTACCTACAATGAGCAGTTCTTC. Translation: CASSPRIRTGTYNEQFF.

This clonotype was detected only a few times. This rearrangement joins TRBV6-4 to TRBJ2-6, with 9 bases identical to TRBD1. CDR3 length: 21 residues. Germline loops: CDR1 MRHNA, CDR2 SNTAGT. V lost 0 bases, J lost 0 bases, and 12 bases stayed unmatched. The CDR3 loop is CASSDSSLLTGGPSGANVLTF. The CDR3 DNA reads TGTGCCAGCAGTGACTCGAGTCTTCTGACAGGGGGACCCTCTGGGGCCAACGTCCTGACTTTC.